This T cell receptor beta chain is drawn from a study of PD-L1 blockade in urothelial cancer. Overall study: Enrolled patients had been treated previously with 0 to 3 chemotherapy regimens.

Whole-study results and caveats: Below-median pretreatment blood TCR clonality was associated with improved progression-free and overall survival.

Details on this clone: Its antigen is still unknown.

Time point described: pretreatment peripheral blood. Method: immunoSEQ multiplex PCR; TCRdb's copy keeps in-frame clones and lacks some. The profile shows approximately 90,000 clones, around 90% of them singletons. Per germline, CDR1 SGHVS and CDR2 FQNEAQ. V lost 4 bases, J lost 0 bases, and 13 bases lay in between. This CDR3 is 16 amino acids long. The sample here was PBMCs, taken around atezolizumab (anti-PD-L1) treatment. This chain joins TRBV7-8 and TRBJ2-4; tentative D call: TRBD1 (5 bases). The clonotype was recovered from a man in his fifties or sixties with urothelial cancer. CDR3 sequence (DNA): TGTGCCAGCAGCTCACTCAGGGCCCTAGCCAAAAACATTCAGTACTTC. Protein sequence: CASSSLRALAKNIQYF.